The next 20 T cell receptor beta chains were all read from a single sample in a study of PD-1 blockade in classical Hodgkin lymphoma. The data were produced by immunoSEQ multiplex PCR, yet TCRdb's version contains in-frame clones alone and is incomplete. Of under 25,000 clones listed, less than 85% are singletons. Time point of the sample: cycle 4 day 1 (C4D1), after more than five weeks of nivolumab. Every patient relapsed after autologous stem cell transplantation, and brentuximab vedotin exposure varied. Sample: peripheral blood mononuclear cells (PBMCs), taken before the fourth cycle of nivolumab. The origin of the receptors is a human donor with classical Hodgkin lymphoma.

Only a few counts were recorded for this clone. The V call is TRBV10-2, the J call TRBJ1-1; TRBD1 is a possible D gene (5 bases). Germline V gene lookup returns CDR1 WSHSY and CDR2 SAAADI. The CDR3 is made up of 15 amino acids. Trimming removed 6 bases from V and 4 bases from J, with 18 bases in between. The CDR3 sequence: CASSPISGGGTEAFF. CDR3 in DNA: TGCGCCAGCAGCCCCATTAGTGGGGGGGGCACTGAAGCTTTCTTT.

This clone was counted only a few times. The chain recombines TRBV27 with TRBJ2-5, with 8 bases lining up with TRBD2. The CDR3 spans 17 residues. CDR1 is MNHEY, CDR2 SMNVEV, per germline (reference sequence). Germline trimming cut 4 bases from V and 5 bases from J; bases unmatched to any gene: 15. CDR3 sequence (DNA): TGTGCCAGCAGTTGGGTCACCGCTACCGGGAGGGGGGAGACCCAGTACTTC. Translation gives CASSWVTATGRGETQYF.

The chain uses TRBV27 and TRBJ1-2; D is undetermined. V was shortened by 6 bases and J by 4 bases, with 15 bases between the two germline ends. Germline CDR1 MNHEY, CDR2 SMNVEV (reference sequence). This CDR3 is 14 amino acids long. CDR3 sequence: CASSPTGFGYGYTF. For the CDR3, the DNA is TGTGCCAGCAGCCCTACGGGTTTCGGCTATGGCTACACCTTC.

This chain uses TRBV14 with TRBJ2-7; TRBD2 might be the D (6 bases). The CDR3 runs to 13 residues. Germline loops: CDR1 SGHDN, CDR2 FVKESK. Trimming removed 4 bases from V and 3 bases from J, with 10 bases in between. CDR3 DNA sequence: TGTGCCAGCAGCCGGGCGGGGTTCTACGAGCAGTACTTC. It translates to CASSRAGFYEQYF.

This clone was detected only a few times. CDR3 amino acids: CASSSGTGGEKLFF. CDR3 nucleotide sequence: TGTGCCAGCAGTTCCGGGACAGGGGGCGAAAAACTGTTTTTT. The chain links TRBV9 to TRBJ1-4; 12 positions agree with TRBD1. V was clipped by 5 bases and J by 8 bases; unmatched bases: 4. Germline CDR1 reads SGDLS; CDR2 reads YYNGEE. CDR3 length: 14 amino acids.

In its sample, this clone was seen a few times. The chain uses TRBV6-5 and TRBJ2-1, with unresolved D. The V gene's germline CDR1 is MNHEY and CDR2 SVGAGI. With 6 bases removed from V and 0 bases from J, the gap between germline ends came to 6 bases. CDR3 length: 13 residues. The CDR3 nucleotides are TGTGCCAGCAGAGGGATCTCCTACAATGAGCAGTTCTTC. It yields the protein CASRGISYNEQFF.

This clone was observed a few times. The chain has TRBV19 and TRBJ2-1; TRBD1 aligns across 9 bases. The germline V gene encodes CDR1 LNHDA and CDR2 SQIVND (reference sequence). This CDR3 is 15 amino acids long. The J segment lost 9 bases and the V segment lost 6 bases, leaving 12 bases of the junction unmatched. The CDR3 loop reads CASSDSGTGSSEQFF. CDR3 coding DNA: TGTGCCAGTAGCGATTCCGGGACAGGGTCGAGTGAGCAGTTCTTC. The full variable domain, its missing parts supplied by reference TRBV19 and TRBJ2-1, is DGGITQSPKYLFRKEGQNVTLSCEQNLNHDAMYWYRQDPGQGLRLIYYSQIVNDFQKGDIAEGYSVSREKKESFPLTVTSAQKNPTAFYLCASSDSGTGSSEQFFGPGTRLTVL.

V is TRBV6-6 and J is TRBJ1-4; 8 positions agree with TRBD1. The V gene's germline CDR1 is MNHNY and CDR2 SVGAGI (reference sequence). V lost 6 bases to trimming and J lost 10 bases; unmatched junction nucleotides: 7. This CDR3 region has 13 residues. CDR3 in DNA: TGTGCCAGCAGACAGGGACAGGAGGGAAAACTGTTTTTT. Translation: CASRQGQEGKLFF.

This rearrangement joins TRBV28 to TRBJ1-2, with D hard to call. Per the germline V gene, CDR1 is MDHEN and CDR2 is SYDVKM. The germline V and J ends were trimmed by 0 bases and 8 bases, with 13 bases remaining between them. This CDR3 is 14 amino acids long. CDR3 region: CASSLWGQFAGYTF. DNA of the CDR3: TGTGCCAGCAGTTTATGGGGTCAATTTGCCGGCTACACCTTC.

The chain has TRBV4-2 and TRBJ2-3, with 8 bases fitting TRBD2. The germline V gene encodes CDR1 LGHNA and CDR2 YNFKEQ. The V segment lost 0 bases and the J segment 4 bases; nucleotides outside the gene matches: 6. The CDR3 length is 16 residues. The CDR3 DNA reads as TGTGCCAGCAGCCAAGAGCGACGGGGGGGCCCAGATACGCAGTATTTT. It codes for CASSQERRGGPDTQYF.

The DNA for the CDR3 is TGTGCCAGTACAATGGCAGGGGGCCATGGCTACACCTTC. Residues: CASTMAGGHGYTF. The gene calls are TRBV19 and TRBJ1-2; TRBD1 agrees at 8 bases. From germline, CDR1 is LNHDA and CDR2 SQIVND (reference sequence). Germline trimming cut 7 bases from V and 6 bases from J; bases unmatched to any gene: 7. This CDR3 has 13 amino acids.

This chain joins TRBV29-1 and TRBJ1-1, with D possibly matching TRBD1 (5 bases). Germline-derived CDR1 and CDR2 are SQVTM and ANQGSEA. The CDR3 covers 13 residues. Trimming shortened V by 6 bases and J by 3 bases, and 14 bases separated the two germline ends. CDR3 sequence reads: CSVEMGGDTEAFF. In DNA, the CDR3 is TGCAGCGTCGAGATGGGGGGGGACACTGAAGCTTTCTTT.

This clone was seen more than once but under ten times. The chain is built from TRBV5-1 and TRBJ1-4; TRBD1 aligns across 10 bases. There are 17 residues in the CDR3. The V and J ends lost 3 bases and 0 bases, in that order; junction bases with no gene match: 5. Per the germline V gene, CDR1 is SGHRS and CDR2 is YFSETQ. CDR3 amino acids: CASSSGQGLTTNEKLFF. CDR3 DNA sequence: TGCGCCAGCAGCTCGGGACAGGGGCTCACAACTAATGAAAAACTGTTTTTT. Using reference TRBV5-1 and TRBJ1-4 for the parts outside the CDR3, the full variable domain is KAGVTQTPRYLIKTRGQQVTLSCSPISGHRSVSWYQQTPGQGLQFLFEYFSETQRNKGNFPGRFSGRQFSNSRSEMNVSTLELGDSALYLCASSSGQGLTTNEKLFFGSGTQLSVL.

The rearrangement joins TRBV6-5 to TRBJ2-3; D not certain. This CDR3 has 13 amino acids. V was trimmed by 0 bases and J by 14 bases, leaving 15 bases between them. The germline V gene encodes CDR1 MNHEY and CDR2 SVGAGI. CDR3 protein: CASSYSNSNRPYF. CDR3 bases: TGTGCCAGCAGTTACTCAAATTCCAACCGGCCGTATTTT.

The V and J genes are TRBV4-3 and TRBJ2-1; D is tentatively TRBD1 or TRBD2 (6 bases each). The CDR3 is made up of 19 amino acids. Looked up from germline, CDR1 is LGHNA and CDR2 is YSLEER. V dropped 0 bases and J dropped 4 bases, with 22 bases sitting between them. CDR3 protein: CASSQEKGATIGGYNEQFF. The CDR3 coding sequence is TGCGCCAGCAGCCAAGAAAAAGGGGCCACGATAGGGGGGTACAATGAGCAGTTCTTC.

The chain combines TRBV7-3 with TRBJ2-5; tentatively, D is TRBD2 (6 bases). The CDR3 sequence is 15 residues long. Trimming shortened V by 1 base and J by 1 base, and 10 bases separated the two germline ends. The germline CDR1 and CDR2 sequences are SGHTA and FQGTGA. The CDR3 sequence is CASSLIPGVQETQYF. CDR3 coding DNA: TGTGCCAGCAGCTTAATCCCGGGAGTCCAAGAGACCCAGTACTTC.

In this sample, this clone turned up a few times. This rearrangement joins TRBV14 to TRBJ2-3; a weak D match, TRBD2 (5 bases). The V gene lost 1 base and the J gene lost 10 bases, with 9 bases spanning the gap. This CDR3 is 12 amino acids long. Per germline, CDR1 SGHDN and CDR2 FVKESK. This chain's CDR3 is CASSQGGAAQYF. The CDR3 DNA reads as TGTGCCAGCAGCCAAGGGGGAGCGGCGCAGTATTTT.

This clone occurred a few times. The CDR3 is CASSFAGKNNEQFF. In nucleotides, the CDR3 is TGTGCCAGCAGTTTCGCCGGGAAAAACAATGAGCAGTTCTTC. The chain combines TRBV27 with TRBJ2-1, with D possibly being TRBD2 (5 bases). Trimming took 3 bases from V and 5 from J, leaving 11 bases between them. Germline loops: CDR1 MNHEY, CDR2 SMNVEV (reference sequence). The CDR3 contains 14 residues.

This clone came up a few times. The chain couples TRBV10-1 to TRBJ1-1; possible D gene TRBD1, 6 bases. There are 13 residues in the CDR3. From germline, CDR1 is WNHNN and CDR2 SYGVQD (reference sequence). The ends were cut back, 5 bases at V and 0 bases at J, with 7 bases in the middle. The DNA for the CDR3 is TGCGCCAGCAGTCGGGGGCTGAACACTGAAGCTTTCTTT. This codes for CASSRGLNTEAFF.

This chain joins TRBV4-1 and TRBJ2-6, with D perhaps TRBD2 (7 bases). The ends were cut back, 5 bases at V and 1 base at J, with 21 bases in the middle. Looked up from germline, CDR1 is MGHRA and CDR2 is YSYEKL. The CDR3 has 19 residues. In DNA, the CDR3 is TGCGCCAGCAGCTTCTTGAGCGGGACAACTACTTCTGGGGCCAACGTCCTGACTTTC. Residues: CASSFLSGTTTSGANVLTF.